A selection of T cell receptor beta chains follows, all from one sample in a study of blood T cell repertoires in COVID-19. Assay used: immunoSEQ multiplex PCR; TCRdb lists only in-frame clones, some missing. The sample carries some 130,000 clones, over 75% recorded once. What was sequenced was peripheral blood. The receptors were gathered from a human donor in a cohort sampled during active COVID-19. Each CDR3 is given with its conserved first and last residue. A D gene is named only where the DNA matches it firmly. A row's size may be missing; if present it is once, few, many or a size class.

abundance	d_gene	v_gene	j_gene	CDR3aa	CDR3nt
.	TRBD1	TRBV10-3	TRBJ1-4	CAISESGDRPNEKLFF	TGTGCCATCAGTGAGTCAGGGGACAGGCCTAATGAAAAACTGTTTTTT
.	.	TRBV11-3	TRBJ2-5	CASGVDLGETQYF	TGTGCCAGCGGAGTTGATTTAGGAGAGACCCAGTACTTC
once	.	TRBV15	TRBJ1-1	CATSRDLAGGTEAFF	TGTGCCACCAGCAGAGATCTGGCGGGAGGGACTGAAGCTTTCTTT
.	TRBD2	TRBV7-3	TRBJ2-5	CASSLTSGSQETQYF	TGTGCCAGCAGCTTAACGAGCGGGAGCCAAGAGACCCAGTACTTC
.	.	TRBV7-9	TRBJ1-1	CASSLALRTEAFF	TGTGCCAGCAGCTTAGCGCTTCGGACTGAAGCTTTCTTT
once	TRBD1	TRBV7-9	TRBJ1-1	CASSPGTAEAFF	TGTGCCAGCAGCCCCGGGACAGCTGAAGCTTTCTTT
.	.	TRBV5-6	TRBJ1-6	CASSFPQVRGNSPLHF	TGTGCCAGCAGCTTCCCGCAAGTCAGGGGTAATTCACCCCTCCACTTT
.	TRBD1	TRBV6-2/TRBV6-3	TRBJ1-5	CASSGQGAVYSNQPQHF	TGTGCCAGCAGCGGACAGGGGGCTGTTTATAGCAATCAGCCCCAGCATTTT
many	TRBD2	TRBV2	TRBJ2-3	CASSELGGSGSDTQYF	TGTGCCAGCAGTGAACTGGGGGGGTCGGGATCAGATACGCAGTATTTT
.	TRBD2	TRBV11-3	TRBJ2-1	CASSFRGKAGGQFF	TGTGCCAGCAGCTTCAGGGGGAAAGCGGGAGGGCAGTTCTTC
.	.	TRBV19	TRBJ1-2	CASSMDTIDYGYTF	TGTGCCAGTAGTATGGACACAATTGACTATGGCTACACCTTC
.	.	TRBV5-4	TRBJ1-2	CASSSGVAANYGYTF	TGTGCCAGCAGCTCGGGAGTGGCGGCTAACTATGGCTACACCTTC